Listed below are T cell receptor beta chains from one sample, sequenced in a study of blood T cell repertoires in COVID-19. Profiling relied on immunoSEQ multiplex PCR, and the TCRdb table lists in-frame clones only, not all of them. The profile shows roughly 220,000 clones, less than 85% of them singletons. The sample was peripheral blood. These receptors were collected from a woman aged 65 to 85 with acute or convalescent COVID-19. CDR3s leave out the opening cysteine and the closing phenylalanine or tryptophan. D genes are given only for firm matches.

V,D,J,CDR3
TRBV6-5,TRBD1,TRBJ1-6,ASRKGQDNSPLH
TRBV5-1,.,TRBJ1-5,ASKEELDSNQPQH
TRBV6-1,TRBD1,TRBJ1-2,ASSEGTGFGYGYT
TRBV6-6,TRBD1,TRBJ1-2,ASSETGYYGYT
TRBV9,TRBD2,TRBJ2-3,ASSVTAPGLAGSDTQY
TRBV28,.,TRBJ2-1,ASSLRGPFYNEQF
TRBV28,TRBD2,TRBJ2-5,ASTSRFAGGPGLVETQY
TRBV10-3,.,TRBJ1-1,AITRQLGDTEAF
TRBV18,.,TRBJ2-5,ASSLQVRETQY
TRBV6-6,TRBD1,TRBJ1-1,ASSFQTGGNTEAF
TRBV7-3,TRBD1,TRBJ2-5,ASSGTGMSQETQY
TRBV9,.,TRBJ2-7,ASSERDSPWEQY
TRBV3-1/TRBV3-2,.,TRBJ1-5,ASSHGGSGSNQPQH
TRBV5-1,TRBD2,TRBJ2-7,ASSLSAGGNSYEQY
TRBV19,TRBD2,TRBJ2-1,ASTPGLAGGEMGLNEQF
TRBV18,.,TRBJ2-7,ASSSGTYEQY
TRBV2,.,TRBJ2-2,ASREQGSNTGELF
TRBV19,TRBD2,TRBJ2-3,ASSRGLAGTSDTQY
TRBV30,.,TRBJ2-7,AWETRGKLYEQY
TRBV28,TRBD1,TRBJ2-4,ASSPPGTGFKLAKNIQY
TRBV7-9,TRBD1,TRBJ1-2,ASSARDRGLEGYT
TRBV25-1,.,TRBJ1-1,ASSESGRFMNTEAF
TRBV11-2,.,TRBJ1-2,ASSFSPQYNYGYT
TRBV6-2/TRBV6-3,.,TRBJ1-6,ASSLDWDSPLH
TRBV11-2,TRBD2,TRBJ2-5,ASSPRGAAGGQETQY
TRBV9,TRBD2,TRBJ2-3,ASSVGEGRGTDTQY
TRBV5-1,.,TRBJ2-3,ASSATGTSTDTQY
TRBV28,.,TRBJ1-5,ASSTRQRNQPQH
TRBV27,TRBD2,TRBJ2-1,ASKGSAGGSYNEQF
TRBV25-1,.,TRBJ2-5,ASSDQGYQETQY
TRBV3-1/TRBV3-2,.,TRBJ2-7,ASSQDRGWRSSYEQY
TRBV5-5,TRBD1,TRBJ2-7,ASSPPGDRVVSYEQY
TRBV7-9,.,TRBJ1-5,ASSLFAEQPQH
TRBV19,.,TRBJ2-2,ASSTGVGTGELF
TRBV18,.,TRBJ1-3,ASSENRASSGNTIY
TRBV30,.,TRBJ2-2,AWTGLRGLNTGELF
TRBV7-8,TRBD1,TRBJ2-7,ASSSGQGVEQY
TRBV7-8,TRBD1,TRBJ1-2,ASSAILKGQGGTSGYT
TRBV18,TRBD1,TRBJ1-3,ASSPQQGGGNTIY
TRBV4-1,.,TRBJ2-3,ASSQPTSLGDTQY
TRBV3-1/TRBV3-2,.,TRBJ1-3,ASSLGPTGGNTIY
TRBV6-4,TRBD1,TRBJ1-6,ASTWEDRGDSPLH
TRBV7-6,.,TRBJ2-7,ASSLALLGDYEQY
TRBV24-1,TRBD1,TRBJ2-3,ATPGQEQY
TRBV5-5,.,TRBJ1-5,ASRVSAVGPNQPQH
TRBV4-1,TRBD2,TRBJ2-1,ASSQVDMGLAGLNEQF
TRBV4-2,TRBD1,TRBJ1-4,ASSQGGQGSIGEKLF
TRBV5-1,TRBD1,TRBJ1-5,ASSSGTANQPQH
TRBV28,TRBD1,TRBJ1-2,ASSSPGTGLHGYT
TRBV28,.,TRBJ2-3,ASSSQGSVPDTQY
TRBV5-6,.,TRBJ2-7,ASSRIGLYEQY
TRBV27,.,TRBJ1-1,ASSLAGVNTEAF
TRBV5-1,.,TRBJ1-3,ASSLGPQGSGNTIY
TRBV29-1,TRBD1,TRBJ2-5,SVETGGAETQY
TRBV7-6,TRBD2,TRBJ2-1,ASSLKPLAGGSSYNEQL
TRBV2,.,TRBJ1-1,ASSQPRTVGAF